One T cell receptor (beta chain) is described in this entry. Antigen: not known. The sample originates from a study of OX40 agonist ivuxolimab in advanced cancers. Across the study: Hepatocellular carcinoma, melanoma, renal cell or head and neck cancer affected the dose-escalation patients. Whole-study results and caveats: Expanded clones belonging to CD8+ T cells outnumbered, on average, those of CD4+.

Germline V gene lookup returns CDR1 SGHNT and CDR2 YENEEA. J gave up 2 bases and V 5 bases, and 7 bases lay outside the gene matches. The CDR3 loop spans 18 amino acids. The data were produced by immunoSEQ multiplex PCR, yet TCRdb's version contains in-frame clones alone and is incomplete. This repertoire shows approximately 17,000 clones, approximately 84% found once; its top ten account for over 55%. The sample in question was CD4+ or CD8+ T cells sorted from blood, obtained in a trial of the OX40 agonist ivuxolimab. The genes are TRBV11-3 and TRBJ2-2; 14 positions agree with TRBD2. The origin of this receptor is an adult with an advanced solid tumor such as melanoma, head and neck, liver or kidney cancer. The CDR3 reads CASSPGLAGVINTGELFF. The DNA of the CDR3 is TGTGCCAGCAGCCCGGGACTAGCGGGAGTCATTAACACCGGGGAGCTGTTTTTT.